The source of this TCR beta chain is a study of identical twins. V trimming: 4 bases; J trimming: 7 bases; junction bases outside the gene matches: 4. CDR1 KGHDR and CDR2 SFDVKD come from the germline V gene. The CDR3 is made up of 13 amino acids. A universal primer site arose from template switching, and cDNA bore unique molecular identifiers. TCRdb used MiXCR to reprocess the 5' RACE reads, holding one entry per CDR3 protein. The sample lists 1.5 million or so distinct CDR3 sequences, around 33% seen once, with more than 0.25% in the top ten. This clonotype appeared a few times. V usage is TRBV24-1 and J usage is TRBJ1-2, with 8 bases fitting TRBD1. Source material: cord blood. This sequence was found in a newborn girl in good health. The CDR3: CATSEWTGSGYTF. The CDR3 bases are TGTGCCACCAGTGAGTGGACAGGGAGTGGCTACACCTTC.